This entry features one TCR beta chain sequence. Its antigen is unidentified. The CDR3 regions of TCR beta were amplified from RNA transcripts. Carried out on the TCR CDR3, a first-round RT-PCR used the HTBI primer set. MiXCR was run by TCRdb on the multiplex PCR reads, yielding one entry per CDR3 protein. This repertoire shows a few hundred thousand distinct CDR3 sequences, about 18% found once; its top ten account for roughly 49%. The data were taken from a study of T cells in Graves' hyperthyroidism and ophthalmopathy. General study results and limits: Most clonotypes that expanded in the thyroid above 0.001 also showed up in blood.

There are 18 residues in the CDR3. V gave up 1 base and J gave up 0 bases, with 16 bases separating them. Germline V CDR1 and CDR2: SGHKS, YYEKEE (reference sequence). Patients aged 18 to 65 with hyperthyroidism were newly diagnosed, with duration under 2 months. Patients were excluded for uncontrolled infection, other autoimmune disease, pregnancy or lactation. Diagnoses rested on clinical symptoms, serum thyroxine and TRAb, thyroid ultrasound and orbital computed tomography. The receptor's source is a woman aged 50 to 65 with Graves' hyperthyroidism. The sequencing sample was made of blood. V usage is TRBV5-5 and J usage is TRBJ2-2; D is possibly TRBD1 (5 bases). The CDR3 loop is CASSLIGIRVANTGELFF. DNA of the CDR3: TGTGCCAGCAGCTTGATTGGGATCAGGGTGGCGAACACCGGGGAGCTGTTTTTT. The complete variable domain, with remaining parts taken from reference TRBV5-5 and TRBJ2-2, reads DAGVTQSPTHLIKTRGQQVTLRCSPISGHKSVSWYQQVLGQGPQFIFQYYEKEERGRGNFPDRFSARQFPNYSSELNVNALLLGDSALYLCASSLIGIRVANTGELFFGEGSRLTVL.